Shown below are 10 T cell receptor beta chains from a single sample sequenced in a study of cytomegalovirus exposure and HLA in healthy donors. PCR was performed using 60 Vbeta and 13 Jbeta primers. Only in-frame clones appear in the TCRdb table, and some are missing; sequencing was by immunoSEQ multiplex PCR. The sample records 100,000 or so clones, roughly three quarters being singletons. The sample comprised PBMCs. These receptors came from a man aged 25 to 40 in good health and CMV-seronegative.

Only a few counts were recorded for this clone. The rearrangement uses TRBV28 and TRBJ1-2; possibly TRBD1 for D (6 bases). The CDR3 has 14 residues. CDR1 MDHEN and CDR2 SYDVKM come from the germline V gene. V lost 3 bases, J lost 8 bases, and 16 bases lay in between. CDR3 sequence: CASSLLSGGSGYTF. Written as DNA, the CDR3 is TGTGCCAGCAGTTTGCTGTCGGGGGGCAGCGGCTACACCTTC.

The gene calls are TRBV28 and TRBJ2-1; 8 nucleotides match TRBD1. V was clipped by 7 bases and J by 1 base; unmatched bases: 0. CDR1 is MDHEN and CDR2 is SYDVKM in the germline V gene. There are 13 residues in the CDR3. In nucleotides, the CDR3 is TGTGCCAGCAACAGGGGGTCCTACAATGAGCAGTTCTTC. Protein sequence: CASNRGSYNEQFF.

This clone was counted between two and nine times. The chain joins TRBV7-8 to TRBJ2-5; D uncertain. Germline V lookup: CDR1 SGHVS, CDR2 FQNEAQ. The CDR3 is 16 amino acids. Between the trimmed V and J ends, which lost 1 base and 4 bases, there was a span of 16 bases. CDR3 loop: CASSLGTRPPGETQYF. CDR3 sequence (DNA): TGTGCCAGCAGCTTAGGAACCCGGCCGCCGGGAGAGACCCAGTACTTC. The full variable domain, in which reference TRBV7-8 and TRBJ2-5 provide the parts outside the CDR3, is GAGVSQSPRYKVAKRGQDVALRCDPISGHVSLFWYQQALGQGPEFLTYFQNEAQLDKSGLPSDRFFAERPEGSVSTLKIQRTQQEDSAVYLCASSLGTRPPGETQYFGPGTRLLVL.

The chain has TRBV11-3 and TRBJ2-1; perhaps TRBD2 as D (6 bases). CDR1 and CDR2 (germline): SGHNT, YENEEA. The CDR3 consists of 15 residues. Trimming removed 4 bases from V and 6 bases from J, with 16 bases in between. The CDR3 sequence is CASSYPGLGGNEQFF. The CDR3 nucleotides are TGTGCCAGCAGCTACCCGGGACTTGGAGGCAATGAGCAGTTCTTC. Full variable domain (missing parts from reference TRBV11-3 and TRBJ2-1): EAGVVQSPRYKIIEKKQPVAFWCNPISGHNTLYWYLQNLGQGPELLIRYENEEAVDDSQLPKDRFSAERLKGVDSTLKIQPAELGDSAVYLCASSYPGLGGNEQFFGPGTRLTVL.

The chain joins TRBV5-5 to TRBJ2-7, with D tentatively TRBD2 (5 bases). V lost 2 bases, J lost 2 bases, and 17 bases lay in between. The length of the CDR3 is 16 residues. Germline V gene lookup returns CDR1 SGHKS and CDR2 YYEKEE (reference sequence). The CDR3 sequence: CASSFVTAAPPYEQYF. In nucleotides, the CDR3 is TGTGCCAGCAGCTTCGTAACAGCGGCCCCCCCCTACGAGCAGTACTTC.

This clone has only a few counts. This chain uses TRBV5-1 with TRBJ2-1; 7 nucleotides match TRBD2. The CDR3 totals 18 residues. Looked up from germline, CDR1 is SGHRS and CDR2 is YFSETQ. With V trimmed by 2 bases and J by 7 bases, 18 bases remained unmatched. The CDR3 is CASSFGRLPGGPANEQFF. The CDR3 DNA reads TGCGCCAGCAGCTTCGGGCGGCTACCGGGAGGCCCTGCGAATGAGCAGTTCTTC. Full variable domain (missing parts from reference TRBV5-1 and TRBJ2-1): KAGVTQTPRYLIKTRGQQVTLSCSPISGHRSVSWYQQTPGQGLQFLFEYFSETQRNKGNFPGRFSGRQFSNSRSEMNVSTLELGDSALYLCASSFGRLPGGPANEQFFGPGTRLTVL.

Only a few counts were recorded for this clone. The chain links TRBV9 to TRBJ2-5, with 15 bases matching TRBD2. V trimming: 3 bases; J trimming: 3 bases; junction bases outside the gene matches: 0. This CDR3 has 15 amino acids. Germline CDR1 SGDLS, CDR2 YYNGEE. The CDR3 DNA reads TGTGCCAGCAGCGGGACTAGCGGGAGGGAAGAGACCCAGTACTTC. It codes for CASSGTSGREETQYF.

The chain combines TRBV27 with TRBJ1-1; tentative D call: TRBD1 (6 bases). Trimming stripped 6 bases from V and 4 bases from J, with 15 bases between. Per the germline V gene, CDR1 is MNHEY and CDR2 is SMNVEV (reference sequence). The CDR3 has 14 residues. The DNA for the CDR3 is TGTGCCAGCAGGCCTAACAGGGATTTCACTGAAGCTTTCTTT. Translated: CASRPNRDFTEAFF.

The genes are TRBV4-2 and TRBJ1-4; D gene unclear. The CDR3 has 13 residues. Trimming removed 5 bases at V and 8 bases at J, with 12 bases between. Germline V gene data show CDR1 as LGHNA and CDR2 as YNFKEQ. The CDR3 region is CASSGTAGEKLFF. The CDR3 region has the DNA TGTGCCAGCAGCGGAACCGCGGGAGAAAAACTGTTTTTT.

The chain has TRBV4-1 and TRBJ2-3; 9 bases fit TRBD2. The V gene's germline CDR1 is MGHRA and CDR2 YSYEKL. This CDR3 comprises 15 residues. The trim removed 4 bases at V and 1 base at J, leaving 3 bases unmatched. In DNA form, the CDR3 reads TGCGCCAGCAGCCTGAGGACTAGCGGCACAGATACGCAGTATTTT. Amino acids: CASSLRTSGTDTQYF.